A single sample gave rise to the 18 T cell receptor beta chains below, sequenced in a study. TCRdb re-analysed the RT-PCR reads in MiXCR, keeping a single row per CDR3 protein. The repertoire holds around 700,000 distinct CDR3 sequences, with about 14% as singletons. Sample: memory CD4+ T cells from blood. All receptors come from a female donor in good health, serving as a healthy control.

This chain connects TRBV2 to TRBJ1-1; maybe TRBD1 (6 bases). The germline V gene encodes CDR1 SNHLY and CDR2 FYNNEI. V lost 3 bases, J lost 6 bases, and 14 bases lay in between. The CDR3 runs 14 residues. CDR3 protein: CASSDRDTDPEAFF. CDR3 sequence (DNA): TGTGCCAGCAGTGATAGGGACACGGACCCTGAAGCTTTCTTT.

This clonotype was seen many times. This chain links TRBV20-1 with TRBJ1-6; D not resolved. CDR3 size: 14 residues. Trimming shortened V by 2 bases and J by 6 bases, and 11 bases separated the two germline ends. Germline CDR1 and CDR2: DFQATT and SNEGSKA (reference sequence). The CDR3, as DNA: TGCAGTGCTAGAAAGTTGGGTTCTAATTCACCCCTCCACTTT. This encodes CSARKLGSNSPLHF.

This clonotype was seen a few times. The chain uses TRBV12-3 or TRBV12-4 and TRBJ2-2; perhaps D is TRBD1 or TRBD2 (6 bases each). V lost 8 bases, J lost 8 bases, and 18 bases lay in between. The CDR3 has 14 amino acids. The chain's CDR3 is CASGRYGGEGELFF. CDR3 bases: TGTGCCAGCGGCCGTTACGGGGGCGAGGGGGAGCTGTTTTTT.

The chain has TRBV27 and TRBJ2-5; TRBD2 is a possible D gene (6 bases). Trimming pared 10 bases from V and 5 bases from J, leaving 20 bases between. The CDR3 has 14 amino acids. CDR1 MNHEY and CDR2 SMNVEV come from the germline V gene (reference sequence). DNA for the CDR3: TGTGCCACCGCCCTGGCGGGATCAAGGGAGACCCAGTACTTC. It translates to CATALAGSRETQYF.

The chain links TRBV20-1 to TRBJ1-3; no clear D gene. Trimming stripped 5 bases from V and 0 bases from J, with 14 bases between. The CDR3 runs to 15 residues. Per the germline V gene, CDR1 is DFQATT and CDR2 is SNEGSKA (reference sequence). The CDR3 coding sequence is TGCAGTGCTCTGTGGACGGCGAGCTCTGGAAACACCATATATTTT. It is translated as CSALWTASSGNTIYF.

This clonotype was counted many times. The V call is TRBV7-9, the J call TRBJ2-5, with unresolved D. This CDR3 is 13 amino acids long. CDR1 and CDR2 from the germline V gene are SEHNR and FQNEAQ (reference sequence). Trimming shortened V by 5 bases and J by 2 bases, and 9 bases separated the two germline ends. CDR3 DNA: TGTGCCAGCAGCATGACGGAACAAGAGACCCAGTACTTC. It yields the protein CASSMTEQETQYF.

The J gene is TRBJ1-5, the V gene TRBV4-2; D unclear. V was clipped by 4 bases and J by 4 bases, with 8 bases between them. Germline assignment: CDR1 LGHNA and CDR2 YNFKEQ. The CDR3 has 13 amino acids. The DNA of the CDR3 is TGTGCCAGCAGCCCTCTACAAAATCAGCCCCAGCATTTT. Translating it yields CASSPLQNQPQHF.

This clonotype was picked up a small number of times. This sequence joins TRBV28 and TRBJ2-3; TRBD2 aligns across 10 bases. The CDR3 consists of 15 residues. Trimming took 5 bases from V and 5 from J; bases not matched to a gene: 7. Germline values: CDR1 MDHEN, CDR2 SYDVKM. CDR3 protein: CASSPPGLARDTQYF. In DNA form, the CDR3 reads TGTGCCAGCAGTCCTCCGGGACTAGCGCGAGATACGCAGTATTTT. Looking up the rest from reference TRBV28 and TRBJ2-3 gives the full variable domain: DVKVTQSSRYLVKRTGEKVFLECVQDMDHENMFWYRQDPGLGLRLIYFSYDVKMKEKGDIPEGYSVSREKKERFSLILESASTNQTSMYLCASSPPGLARDTQYFGPGTRLTVL.

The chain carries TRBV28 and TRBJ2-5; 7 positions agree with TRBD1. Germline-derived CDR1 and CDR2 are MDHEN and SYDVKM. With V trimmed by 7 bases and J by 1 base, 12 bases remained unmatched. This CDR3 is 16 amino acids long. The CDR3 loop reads CASKPTGVRAQETQYF. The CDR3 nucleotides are TGTGCCAGCAAACCCACAGGGGTTAGGGCCCAAGAGACCCAGTACTTC.

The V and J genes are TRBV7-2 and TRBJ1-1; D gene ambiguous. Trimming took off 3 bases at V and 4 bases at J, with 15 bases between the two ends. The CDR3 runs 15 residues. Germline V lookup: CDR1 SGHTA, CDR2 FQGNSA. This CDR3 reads CASSLSMRQSTEAFF. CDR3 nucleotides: TGTGCCAGCAGCTTGTCGATGAGGCAGAGCACTGAAGCTTTCTTT. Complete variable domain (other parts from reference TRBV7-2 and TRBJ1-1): GAGVSQSPSNKVTEKGKDVELRCDPISGHTALYWYRQSLGQGLEFLIYFQGNSAPDKSGLPSDRFSAERTGGSVSTLTIQRTQQEDSAVYLCASSLSMRQSTEAFFGQGTRLTVV.

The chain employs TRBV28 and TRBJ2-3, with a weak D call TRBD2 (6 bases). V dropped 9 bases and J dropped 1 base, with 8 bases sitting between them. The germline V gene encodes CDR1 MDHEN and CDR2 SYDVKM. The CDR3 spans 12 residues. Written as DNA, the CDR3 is TGTGCCAGATGGGGGGGCACAGATACGCAGTATTTT. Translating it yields CARWGGTDTQYF.

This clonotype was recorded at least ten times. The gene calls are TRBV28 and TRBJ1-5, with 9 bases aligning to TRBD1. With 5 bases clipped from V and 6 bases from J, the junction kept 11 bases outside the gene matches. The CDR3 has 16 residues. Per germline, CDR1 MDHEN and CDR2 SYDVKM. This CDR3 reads CASSRPGTGTGQPQHF. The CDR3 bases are TGTGCCAGCAGTCGTCCCGGGACAGGGACGGGTCAGCCCCAGCATTTT.

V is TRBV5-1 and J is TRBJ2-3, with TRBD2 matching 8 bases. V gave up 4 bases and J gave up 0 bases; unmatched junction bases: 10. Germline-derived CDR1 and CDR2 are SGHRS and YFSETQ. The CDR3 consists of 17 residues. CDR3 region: CASSRRAGGLSTDTQYF. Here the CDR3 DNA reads TGCGCCAGCAGCAGACGCGCGGGGGGCTTAAGCACAGATACGCAGTATTTT.

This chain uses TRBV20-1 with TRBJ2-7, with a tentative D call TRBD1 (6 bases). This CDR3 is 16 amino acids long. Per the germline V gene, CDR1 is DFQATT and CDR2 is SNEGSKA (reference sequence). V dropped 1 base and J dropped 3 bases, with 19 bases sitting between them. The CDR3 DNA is TGCAGTGCTAGAGCCCCAGGTGGACAGAGTCGCTACGAGCAGTACTTC. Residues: CSARAPGGQSRYEQYF.

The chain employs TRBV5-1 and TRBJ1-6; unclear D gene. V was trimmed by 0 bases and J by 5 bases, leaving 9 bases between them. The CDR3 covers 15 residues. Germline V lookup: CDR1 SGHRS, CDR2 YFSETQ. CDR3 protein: CASSLAGEDNSPLHF. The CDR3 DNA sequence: TGCGCCAGCAGCTTGGCCGGGGAAGATAATTCACCCCTCCACTTT.

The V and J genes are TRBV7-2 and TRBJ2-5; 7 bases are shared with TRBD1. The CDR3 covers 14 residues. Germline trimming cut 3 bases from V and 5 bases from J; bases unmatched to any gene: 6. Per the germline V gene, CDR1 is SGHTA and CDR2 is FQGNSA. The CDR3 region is CASSFQGERETQYF. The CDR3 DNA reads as TGTGCCAGCAGCTTTCAGGGGGAGAGGGAGACCCAGTACTTC.

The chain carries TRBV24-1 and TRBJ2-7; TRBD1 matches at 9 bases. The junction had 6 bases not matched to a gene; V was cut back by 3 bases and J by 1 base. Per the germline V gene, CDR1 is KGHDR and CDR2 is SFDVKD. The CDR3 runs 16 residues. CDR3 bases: TGTGCCACCAGTGATCCACAGGGGGCCAAGTCCTACGAGCAGTACTTC. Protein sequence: CATSDPQGAKSYEQYF.

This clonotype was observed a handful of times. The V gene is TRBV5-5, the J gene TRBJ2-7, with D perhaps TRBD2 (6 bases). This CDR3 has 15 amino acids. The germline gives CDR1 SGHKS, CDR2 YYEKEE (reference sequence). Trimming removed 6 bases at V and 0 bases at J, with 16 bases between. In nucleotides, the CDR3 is TGTGCCAGCACCTGGGGGGTGGTCGGCTCCTACGAGCAGTACTTC. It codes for CASTWGVVGSYEQYF.